What follows is one TCR beta chain and its context. Antigen unknown. The authors prepared UMI-labeled TRB cDNA libraries by 5' RACE. TCRdb reanalyzed the 5' RACE reads, giving one entry per CDR3 protein sequence and no DNA. The sample totals about 42,000 distinct CDR3 sequences. The sample comes from a study of CXCR3-negative and CXCR3-positive naive CD8 T cells. CDR1 MNHEY and CDR2 SMNVEV come from the germline V gene (reference sequence). This CDR3 has 13 residues. Overall study findings and caveats: Memory, not naive, CXCR3-negative and CXCR3-positive cells differed in TRBV-TRBJ usage.

This TCR was recovered from a human donor in good health. Some clones in this sample may be carry-over from other donors' samples. The sample comprised naive CXCR3- CD8+ T cells from blood. The subset is: CD45RO-CCR7+CD27+CD95- naive CD8+ T cells lacking CXCR3 (TNR3-). The chain uses TRBV27 and TRBJ2-7. CDR3 loop: CASSLKLSYEQYF.